The rows below give T cell receptor beta chains drawn from one sample of a study of T cell clones after liver transplantation. The table came from immunoSEQ multiplex PCR; TCRdb's copy has only in-frame clones and leaves some out. Altogether 45,000 to 60,000 clones are present, approximately 88% being singletons, with the ten largest covering about 8.1%. Source: CD4+ T cells from blood, taken before liver transplant. All receptors come from a human donor who received a liver transplant. Each CDR3 is given with its conserved first and last residue. D genes are given only for firm matches. A clone size is listed for some rows: how often the clone was seen (once, few, many), or a class if it is expanded.

cdr3_aa cdr3_nt v_call d_call j_call clone_size
CASSPRVGREQNEQFF TGCGCCAGCAGCCCAAGGGTGGGCAGGGAGCAAAATGAGCAGTTCTTC TRBV4-3 NA TRBJ2-1 NA
CAWSGTGGTYEQYF TGTGCCTGGAGTGGGACAGGTGGTACCTACGAGCAGTACTTC TRBV30 TRBD1 TRBJ2-7 NA
CASSPNRAGNEQFF TGCGCCAGCAGCCCTAACAGGGCGGGCAATGAGCAGTTCTTC TRBV5-1 NA TRBJ2-1 NA
CASSQGSPGRTQYF TGCGCCAGCAGCCAGGGATCCCCAGGACGGACCCAGTACTTC TRBV5-1 NA TRBJ2-5 NA
CASSPAGQIRVETQYF TGCGCCAGCAGCCCCGCTGGGCAGATCCGGGTGGAGACCCAGTACTTC TRBV5-1 NA TRBJ2-5 NA
CASSRDTQETQYF TGTGCCAGCAGCAGGGACACCCAAGAGACCCAGTACTTC TRBV5-4 NA TRBJ2-5 NA
CAGRPGTSNTGELFF TGTGCCGGTCGGCCGGGGACTTCTAACACCGGGGAGCTGTTTTTT TRBV30 NA TRBJ2-2 NA
CASSIRDRGGVSLHF TGTGCCAGCAGCATACGGGACAGAGGGGGAGTGAGTCTCCACTTT TRBV5-6 TRBD1 TRBJ1-6 NA
CASSLSPGAGNTIYF TGTGCCAGCAGCCTATCCCCTGGGGCTGGAAACACCATATATTTT TRBV7-3 NA TRBJ1-3 NA
CASRHAEVIYGYTF TGTGCCAGCAGGCATGCTGAGGTGATCTATGGCTACACCTTC TRBV6-1 NA TRBJ1-2 once
CASSLYGRETQYF TGTGCCAGCAGCTTATACGGGCGAGAGACCCAGTACTTC TRBV7-2 NA TRBJ2-5 NA
CASMAVNEQFF TGTGCCAGCATGGCGGTCAATGAGCAGTTCTTC TRBV2 NA TRBJ2-1 NA
CASSERTGTPGIQYF TGTGCCAGCAGTGAGAGAACCGGGACCCCGGGCATTCAGTACTTC TRBV6-1 NA TRBJ2-4 NA
CASSLRIPRTAGELFF TGTGCCAGCAGCTTAAGGATCCCGAGGACCGCCGGGGAGCTGTTTTTT TRBV11-2 NA TRBJ2-2 NA
CASSLSGTPGNTIYF TGTGCCAGTAGCTTATCCGGGACCCCAGGAAACACCATATATTTT TRBV19 NA TRBJ1-3 NA
CSVAGRLGTQETQYF TGCAGCGTCGCCGGGCGTCTCGGGACCCAAGAGACCCAGTACTTC TRBV29-1 NA TRBJ2-5 NA
CASSLVGGGKTDTQYF TGCGCCAGCAGCTTGGTGGGCGGGGGAAAAACAGATACGCAGTATTTT TRBV5-1 TRBD2 TRBJ2-3 NA
CASSLDLTSSGNTIYF TGTGCCAGCAGCTTAGACCTGACCTCCTCTGGAAACACCATATATTTT TRBV11-2 NA TRBJ1-3 NA
CASSPEAGSEGEQFF TGTGCCAGCAGCCCCGAAGCGGGATCGGAGGGAGAGCAGTTCTTC TRBV6-4 TRBD2 TRBJ2-1 NA
CASSLGQGGSGNTIYF TGTGCCAGCAGCTTGGGTCAGGGCGGTTCCGGAAACACCATATATTTT TRBV5-6 NA TRBJ1-3 NA
CASSSLEGGEAFF TGTGCCAGCAGCTCCCTCGAGGGCGGAGAAGCTTTCTTT TRBV7-8 NA TRBJ1-1 NA
CASSTMGGGNEKLFF TGTGCCAGCAGCACCATGGGAGGGGGAAACGAAAAACTGTTTTTT TRBV9 NA TRBJ1-4 NA
CASSFGQGAYEQFF TGCGCCAGCAGCTTCGGACAGGGGGCTTATGAGCAGTTCTTC TRBV5-1 TRBD1 TRBJ2-1 NA
CASSYGVGDGKLFF TGTGCCAGCAGTTACGGTGTAGGGGATGGGAAACTGTTTTTT TRBV6-6 NA TRBJ1-4 NA
CAISDRGENDGYTF TGTGCCATCAGTGACCGGGGAGAAAATGATGGCTACACCTTC TRBV10-3 NA TRBJ1-2 NA
CASSPKRGDNFQETQYF TGCGCCAGCAGCCCGAAGCGGGGGGACAACTTCCAAGAGACCCAGTACTTC TRBV5-1 TRBD2 TRBJ2-5 NA
CSVRSGNTIYF TGCAGCGTTCGTTCTGGAAACACCATATATTTT TRBV29-1 NA TRBJ1-3 NA
CASSLDGHADQPQHF TGTGCCAGCAGCTTAGATGGGCATGCGGATCAGCCCCAGCATTTT TRBV11-1 NA TRBJ1-5 NA
CASSPTLAGAYTGELFF TGTGCCAGCAGCCCCACGCTAGCGGGGGCGTACACCGGGGAGCTGTTTTTT TRBV11-2 TRBD2 TRBJ2-2 NA
CASSRAGLNTEAFF TGTGCCAGTAGTCGGGCAGGGTTAAACACTGAAGCTTTCTTT TRBV25-1 NA TRBJ1-1 NA
CASSPPRGSSGRAVTQYF TGTGCCAGCAGTCCCCCCCGCGGTTCTAGCGGGAGGGCCGTTACGCAGTATTTT TRBV28 TRBD2 TRBJ2-3 NA
CASCEGISPANTEAFF TGTGCCAGTTGCGAGGGTATCTCACCTGCGAACACTGAAGCTTTCTTT TRBV19 NA TRBJ1-1 medium-sized
CASGLGARVGEETQYF TGTGCTAGTGGTTTGGGGGCTAGGGTGGGGGAAGAGACCCAGTACTTC TRBV12-5 NA TRBJ2-5 NA
CASSDRVSTEAFF TGTGCCAGCAGCGACAGGGTGAGCACTGAAGCTTTCTTT TRBV13 TRBD1 TRBJ1-1 NA
CASSFGADEQFF TGTGCCAGCAGCTTCGGGGCCGATGAGCAGTTCTTC TRBV7-3 NA TRBJ2-1 NA
CASSLTSGGAFRETQYF TGTGCCAGCAGCCTCACTAGCGGGGGGGCCTTTAGGGAGACCCAGTACTTC TRBV7-2 TRBD2 TRBJ2-5 medium-sized
CAWSAPRGPETQYF TGTGCCTGGAGTGCTCCCCGAGGGCCCGAGACCCAGTACTTC TRBV30 NA TRBJ2-5 few
CASTRAGENSYGYTF TGTGCCAGCACTAGGGCAGGGGAAAATTCATATGGCTACACCTTC TRBV27 NA TRBJ1-2 NA